The 18 T cell receptor beta chains listed next were all sequenced from one sample in a study of blood T cell repertoires in COVID-19. TCRdb keeps only in-frame clones here, not all; method: immunoSEQ multiplex PCR. The sample lists more than 300,000 clones, under 95% occurring once. Sequenced input: peripheral blood. The origin of the receptors is a woman younger than 35 who had recovered from COVID-19.

This chain connects TRBV30 to TRBJ1-2; D is unresolved. The CDR3 is 12 residues long. The germline V gene has CDR1 GTSNPN and CDR2 SVGIG (reference sequence). Deletions cut 8 bases from V and 5 bases from J, with 15 bases between. Written as DNA, the CDR3 is TGTGCCCATAGCGAGGATTTTTATGGCTACACCTTC. It yields the protein CAHSEDFYGYTF.

The V gene is TRBV18, the J gene TRBJ1-6; D unclear. CDR3 length equals 15 residues. Trimming pared 2 bases from V and 0 bases from J, leaving 5 bases between. Germline V gives CDR1 KGHSH, CDR2 LQKENI. CDR3 sequence: CASSPTGSYNSPLHF. As DNA, the CDR3 is TGTGCCAGCTCACCAACGGGCTCCTATAATTCACCCCTCCACTTT.

The chain employs TRBV29-1 and TRBJ2-1, with a weak D call TRBD2 (5 bases). From germline, CDR1 is SQVTM and CDR2 ANQGSEA. Trimming cost V 4 bases and J 6 bases, with 13 bases left between them. There are 13 residues in the CDR3. DNA for the CDR3: TGCAGCGTTGCGAGGGCAACCCGCAATGAGCAGTTCTTC. It is translated as CSVARATRNEQFF.

The rearrangement links TRBV19 to TRBJ1-2, with TRBD1 identical over 7 bases. This CDR3 spans 17 amino acids. Germline trimming cut 3 bases from V and 1 base from J; bases unmatched to any gene: 11. Germline loops: CDR1 LNHDA, CDR2 SQIVND (reference sequence). The CDR3 here is CASSITRDSPGNYGYTF. The CDR3 DNA reads TGTGCCAGTAGTATCACCCGGGACAGCCCGGGTAACTATGGCTACACCTTC.

The CDR3 spells CASSLGLNYEQYV. For the CDR3, the DNA is TGTGCCAGCAGCCTAGGACTGAACTACGAGCAGTACGTC. This chain uses TRBV2 with TRBJ2-7, with a tentative D call TRBD2 (5 bases). The V gene lost 6 bases and the J gene lost 3 bases, with 12 bases spanning the gap. This CDR3 region has 13 residues. CDR1 and CDR2 (germline): SNHLY, FYNNEI.

The CDR3 region is CASSVSSSYNSPLHF. In nucleotides, the CDR3 is TGTGCCAGCAGCGTGAGTAGTTCCTATAATTCACCCCTCCACTTT. V gene TRBV9 combines with J gene TRBJ1-6; D remains ambiguous. The V gene lost 2 bases and the J gene lost 1 base, with 7 bases spanning the gap. The length of the CDR3 is 15 residues. Germline assignment: CDR1 SGDLS and CDR2 YYNGEE.

This chain links TRBV7-2 with TRBJ1-5; D is unresolved. Germline CDR1 is SGHTA and CDR2 is FQGNSA. V dropped 2 bases and J dropped 7 bases, with 15 bases sitting between them. The CDR3 is made up of 15 amino acids. The CDR3 loop is CASSLKALGGQPQHF. Written as DNA, the CDR3 is TGTGCCAGCAGCTTAAAGGCTCTAGGAGGACAGCCCCAGCATTTT.

The V gene is TRBV7-2, the J gene TRBJ1-1, with a possible D match to TRBD1 (6 bases). The germline CDR1 and CDR2 sequences are SGHTA and FQGNSA. With 0 bases removed from V and 4 bases from J, the gap between germline ends came to 15 bases. This CDR3 has 16 residues. CDR3 loop: CASSLAGAGSGTEAFF. CDR3 sequence (DNA): TGTGCCAGCAGCTTAGCGGGGGCAGGGAGTGGCACTGAAGCTTTCTTT.

The gene calls are TRBV18 and TRBJ1-2; 12 bases are a match to TRBD1. This CDR3 comprises 17 residues. With V trimmed by 3 bases and J by 4 bases, 9 bases remained unmatched. Germline CDR1 KGHSH, CDR2 LQKENI. CDR3 coding DNA: TGTGCCAGCTCACCGACGGGGGACAGGGGGCGCTTCTATGGCTACACCTTC. Amino acid sequence: CASSPTGDRGRFYGYTF.

About this clone itself: Additional DNA sequences in this sample encode the identical CDR3. The chain links TRBV11-2 to TRBJ1-1; 8 nucleotides align to TRBD1. The CDR3 runs to 14 residues. V lost 4 bases and J lost 5; bases outside the gene matches: 6. Per the germline V gene, CDR1 is SGHAT and CDR2 is FQNNGV. The DNA for the CDR3 is TGTGCCAGCAGCTCATACAGGGGGAGGACTGAAGCTTTCTTT. It yields the protein CASSSYRGRTEAFF.

The chain employs TRBV6-5 and TRBJ2-3; possibly TRBD1 for D (5 bases). The germline V gene encodes CDR1 MNHEY and CDR2 SVGAGI. The CDR3 has 13 amino acids. Trimming took off 6 bases at V and 4 bases at J, with 11 bases between the two ends. The CDR3 bases are TGTGCCAGCAGACCGCTAGGGGCAGATACGCAGTATTTT. It yields the protein CASRPLGADTQYF.

The V gene is TRBV27, the J gene TRBJ2-3; D possibly corresponds to TRBD2 (5 bases). Trimming removed 5 bases at V and 1 base at J, with 10 bases between. The CDR3 spans 14 residues. Per germline, CDR1 MNHEY and CDR2 SMNVEV (reference sequence). CDR3 amino acids: CASSPAGRTDTQYF. The DNA for the CDR3 is TGTGCCAGCAGTCCCGCGGGCCGCACAGATACGCAGTATTTT.

This rearrangement joins TRBV18 to TRBJ2-5, with D hard to call. V lost 0 bases and J 5 bases, leaving 7 bases between the germline ends. The CDR3 extends over 13 amino acids. Germline V gene data show CDR1 as KGHSH and CDR2 as LQKENI. CDR3 sequence: CASSPPQRETQYF. The CDR3 DNA sequence: TGTGCCAGCTCACCACCCCAGAGGGAGACCCAGTACTTC.

The V call is TRBV5-3, the J call TRBJ1-6; 8 bases are shared with TRBD1. TRBV5-3 is recorded as an ORF, its role being uncertain. V shed 0 bases, J shed 8 bases, and the junction held 13 bases outside the gene matches. The CDR3 runs to 18 residues. The CDR3 loop is CARSLGPPDRGAYSPLHF. The CDR3 DNA follows: TGTGCCAGAAGCTTGGGCCCCCCCGACAGGGGTGCTTATTCACCCCTCCACTTT.

About this clone itself: Within the sample, other DNA sequences also encode this same CDR3. The J gene is TRBJ1-5, the V gene TRBV6-1; D not certain. V lost 3 bases, J lost 2 bases, and 8 bases lay in between. The CDR3 length is 14 residues. Germline V gives CDR1 MNHNS, CDR2 SASEGT. The CDR3, as DNA: TGTGCCAGCAGTGAGGGAGGCGGCAATCAGCCCCAGCATTTT. This codes for CASSEGGGNQPQHF.

The V call is TRBV19, the J call TRBJ1-1, with D uncertain. CDR1 and CDR2 (germline): LNHDA, SQIVND (reference sequence). The CDR3 runs 15 residues. V was clipped by 1 base and J by 1 base, with 10 bases between them. The CDR3 DNA reads as TGTGCCAGTAGTATAGCCCCGGGGAAGAACACTGAAGCTTTCTTT. It codes for CASSIAPGKNTEAFF.

This chain connects TRBV3-1 (or the pseudogene TRBV3-2) to TRBJ1-6; D may be TRBD1 (6 bases). V was trimmed by 7 bases and J by 6 bases, leaving 16 bases between them. Germline V lookup: CDR1 LGHDT, CDR2 YNNKEL (reference sequence). This CDR3 has 15 residues. CDR3 sequence (DNA): TGTGCCAGCACCCTCCGAGGGGGTGTTAATTCACCCCTCCACTTT. Its translation is CASTLRGGVNSPLHF.

This chain links TRBV14 with TRBJ2-1; TRBD2 matches at 10 bases. CDR1 and CDR2 from the germline V gene are SGHDN and FVKESK. The CDR3 totals 17 residues. Trimming took 5 bases from V and 3 from J; bases not matched to a gene: 10. CDR3 bases: TGTGCCAGCAGCAAGACCGTAGCGGGGGGTATCTACAATGAGCAGTTCTTC. It translates to CASSKTVAGGIYNEQFF.